The 15 T cell receptor beta chains below were found in one sample sequenced in a study of CD8 T cells in Susac syndrome. RNA in amounts of 0.5 to 1 ug was reverse transcribed with random hexamers. TCRdb used MiXCR to reprocess the immunoSEQ multiplex PCR reads, holding one entry per CDR3 protein. In the table there are over 150,000 distinct CDR3 sequences, roughly 94% of which are singletons. Sequences were obtained from CD4+ T cells from PBMCs. These receptors all come from a human donor with Susac syndrome.

Here the CDR3 reads CASSLVQGWGETQYF. In DNA form, the CDR3 reads TGTGCCAGCAGCTTAGTACAGGGTTGGGGAGAGACCCAGTACTTC. The chain uses TRBV7-2 and TRBJ2-5; maybe TRBD1 (6 bases). This CDR3 spans 15 amino acids. Trimming took 1 base from V and 4 from J, leaving 13 bases between them. CDR1 and CDR2 from the germline V gene are SGHTA and FQGNSA.

This rearrangement joins TRBV4-1 to TRBJ2-1; 13 bases map to TRBD2. The ends lost 1 base at V and 4 bases at J; junction bases unmatched: 13. There are 20 residues in the CDR3. Germline V lookup: CDR1 MGHRA, CDR2 YSYEKL. The DNA for the CDR3 is TGCGCCAGCAGCCAAGTCCCACAAACTAGACTAGCGGGAGGATACAATGAGCAGTTCTTC. Translating gives CASSQVPQTRLAGGYNEQFF.

The chain is built from TRBV20-1 and TRBJ2-4; 7 bases match TRBD2. The CDR3 is 12 residues long. Trimming at V came to 7 bases and at J to 3 bases, leaving 3 bases not matched to a gene. CDR1 and CDR2 from the germline V gene are DFQATT and SNEGSKA (reference sequence). Here the CDR3 reads CSGLADKNIQYF. The CDR3 DNA reads TGCAGTGGGCTAGCGGACAAAAACATTCAGTACTTC.

The chain links TRBV10-3 to TRBJ2-3; perhaps D is TRBD1 or TRBD2 (5 bases each). Germline CDR1 and CDR2: ENHRY and SYGVKD. This CDR3 has 16 amino acids. Trimming removed 3 bases at V and 0 bases at J, with 13 bases between. The DNA of the CDR3 is TGTGCCATCAGTGACTCCGGGACGAGGAGCACAGATACGCAGTATTTT. Protein: CAISDSGTRSTDTQYF.

This clonotype was observed a handful of times. The chain combines TRBV5-4 with TRBJ2-2; D call uncertain. Deletions cut 1 base from V and 0 bases from J, with 4 bases between. Per germline, CDR1 SGHNT and CDR2 YYREEE (reference sequence). This CDR3 is built from 14 residues. For the CDR3, the DNA is TGTGCCAGCAGCTTGTACACGAACACCGGGGAGCTGTTTTTT. Its protein product is CASSLYTNTGELFF.

The chain combines TRBV7-2 with TRBJ2-5, with D perhaps matching TRBD1 (5 bases). Germline V gene lookup returns CDR1 SGHTA and CDR2 FQGNSA. V lost 5 bases to trimming and J lost 1 base, with 17 bases between them. The CDR3 sequence is 16 residues long. The CDR3 region is CASSPQAFDSQETQYF. The CDR3 region has the DNA TGTGCCAGCAGCCCCCAGGCCTTCGACAGCCAAGAGACCCAGTACTTC.

This clonotype appeared a few times. This chain connects TRBV2 to TRBJ2-1; D possibly uses TRBD1 or TRBD2 (5 bases each). Germline lookup yields CDR1 SNHLY and CDR2 FYNNEI. The V gene lost 5 bases and the J gene lost 0 bases, with 11 bases spanning the gap. The CDR3 runs to 15 residues. This chain's CDR3 is CASSLARGSYNEQFF. In DNA, the CDR3 is TGTGCCAGCAGTCTCGCGAGGGGCTCCTACAATGAGCAGTTCTTC.

V gene TRBV7-8 combines with J gene TRBJ2-1; perhaps TRBD1 as D (6 bases). The CDR3 loop spans 12 amino acids. V lost 8 bases to trimming and J lost 9 bases, with 14 bases between them. Germline loops: CDR1 SGHVS, CDR2 FQNEAQ. The CDR3 region is CASAHTGTEQFF. The CDR3 DNA reads TGTGCCAGCGCCCACACAGGGACTGAGCAGTTCTTC.

The V call is TRBV28, the J call TRBJ2-7; 10 nucleotides match TRBD1. Germline values: CDR1 MDHEN, CDR2 SYDVKM. V trimming: 6 bases; J trimming: 3 bases; junction bases outside the gene matches: 5. The CDR3 contains 14 residues. CDR3 loop: CASRPTGGFYEQYF. CDR3 nucleotide sequence: TGTGCCAGCAGACCGACAGGGGGCTTCTACGAGCAGTACTTC.

A few counts support this clonotype. Mismatch with germline at one junction end may stem from a read error. The CDR3 DNA sequence: TGTGCTAGCAGCCTGGCAGGGAACTACGAGCAGTACTTC. Translation: CASSLAGNYEQYF. V usage is TRBV7-7 and J usage is TRBJ2-7; TRBD1 is a possible D gene (5 bases). The CDR3 has 13 amino acids. CDR1 is SSHAT, CDR2 FNYEAQ, per germline (reference sequence).

V and J are TRBV9 and TRBJ1-2; TRBD1 agrees at 8 bases. With 3 bases clipped from V and 8 bases from J, the junction kept 6 bases outside the gene matches. This CDR3 has 13 amino acids. Germline-derived CDR1 and CDR2 are SGDLS and YYNGEE. DNA for the CDR3: TGTGCCAGCAGCGATCGGACAGGGATGGGCTACACCTTC. The encoded protein is CASSDRTGMGYTF.

On this clonotype itself: Compared with germline, one end of the junction differs, possibly owing to a read error. V gene TRBV7-2 combines with J gene TRBJ2-3, with TRBD2 matching 11 bases. In germline, CDR1 is SGHTA, CDR2 FQGNSA. The length of the CDR3 is 16 residues. CDR3 sequence (DNA): TGTGCCAGCAGCTTGACTAGCGGGAAACTGGGAGATGCGCAGTATTTT. Its protein is CASSLTSGKLGDAQYF.

The chain has TRBV12-3 or TRBV12-4 and TRBJ1-5, with 11 positions matching TRBD1. V was clipped by 3 bases and J by 5 bases; unmatched bases: 15. CDR3 length equals 19 residues. CDR3 loop: CASSFGTGGFPSLDQPQHF. CDR3 nucleotides: TGTGCCAGCAGTTTCGGGACAGGGGGTTTCCCTAGTCTCGATCAGCCCCAGCATTTT.

The V call is TRBV7-9, the J call TRBJ2-1; 10 positions match TRBD2. The CDR3 runs to 15 residues. Germline trimming cut 5 bases from V and 5 bases from J; bases unmatched to any gene: 6. Per the germline V gene, CDR1 is SEHNR and CDR2 is FQNEAQ (reference sequence). The CDR3 nucleotides are TGTGCCAGCAGCGCTGGACTAGCGGCAAACAATGAGCAGTTCTTC. Amino acid sequence: CASSAGLAANNEQFF.

J is TRBJ2-1 and V is TRBV20-1; 8 bases map to TRBD2. Germline trimming cut 3 bases from V and 0 bases from J; bases unmatched to any gene: 7. The CDR3 has 16 residues. Germline values: CDR1 DFQATT, CDR2 SNEGSKA (reference sequence). CDR3 DNA sequence: TGCAGTGCTAGTAGAGCGAGCGGGAGCTCCTACAATGAGCAGTTCTTC. Its translation is CSASRASGSSYNEQFF.